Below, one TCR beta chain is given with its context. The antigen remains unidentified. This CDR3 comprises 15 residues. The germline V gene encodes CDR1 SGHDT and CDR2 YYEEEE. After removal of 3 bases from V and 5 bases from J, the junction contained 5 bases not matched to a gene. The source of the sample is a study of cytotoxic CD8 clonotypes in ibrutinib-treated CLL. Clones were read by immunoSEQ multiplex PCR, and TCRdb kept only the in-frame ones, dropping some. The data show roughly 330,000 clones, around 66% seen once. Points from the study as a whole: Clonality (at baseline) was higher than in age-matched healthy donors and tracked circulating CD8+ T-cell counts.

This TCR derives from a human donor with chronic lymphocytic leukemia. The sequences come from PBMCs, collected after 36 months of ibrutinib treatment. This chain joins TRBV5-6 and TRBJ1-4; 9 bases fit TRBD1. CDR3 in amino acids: CASSSSGTGNEKLFF. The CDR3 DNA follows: TGTGCCAGCAGCTCCTCCGGGACAGGGAATGAAAAACTGTTTTTT.